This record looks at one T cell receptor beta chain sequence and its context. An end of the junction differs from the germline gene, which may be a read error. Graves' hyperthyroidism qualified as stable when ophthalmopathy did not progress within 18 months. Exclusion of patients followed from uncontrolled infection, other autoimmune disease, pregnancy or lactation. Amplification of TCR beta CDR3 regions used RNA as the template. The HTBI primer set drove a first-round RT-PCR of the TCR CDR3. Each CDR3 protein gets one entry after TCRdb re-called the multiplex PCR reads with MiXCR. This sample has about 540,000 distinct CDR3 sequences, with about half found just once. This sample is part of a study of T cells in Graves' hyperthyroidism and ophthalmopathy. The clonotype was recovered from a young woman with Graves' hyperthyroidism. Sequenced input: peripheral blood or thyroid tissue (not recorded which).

The chain's CDR3 is CASSQAQGDEQFF. The CDR3 DNA is TGCGCCAGCAGCCAAGCCCAGGGGGATGAGCAGTTCTTC. The chain is built from TRBV7-8 and TRBJ2-1; 7 nucleotides align to TRBD1. This CDR3 comprises 13 residues. Germline V lookup: CDR1 SGHVS, CDR2 FQNEAQ.